Below are 12 T cell receptor beta chains sequenced from a single sample in a study of blood T cells in healthy people across ages. A J-beta primer mix and a sample-barcoded 5' primer were used in a second PCR of roughly 7 to 12 cycles. TCRdb recomputed calls from the 5' RACE reads with MiXCR, one row per CDR3 protein. Of some 710,000 distinct CDR3 sequences listed, roughly 20% are singletons. The sequenced sample consisted of blood. These receptors were taken from an older man in good health.

This chain joins TRBV6-2 or TRBV6-3 and TRBJ2-3, with a weak D call TRBD2 (5 bases). V was cut by 8 bases and J by 3 bases, with 21 bases left in between. Germline values: CDR1 MNHEY, CDR2 SVGEGT. The CDR3 has 16 amino acids. CDR3 in amino acids: CASGTRTGMVTDTQYF. For the CDR3, the DNA is TGTGCCAGCGGAACACGGACGGGAATGGTGACAGATACGCAGTATTTT.

The rearrangement links TRBV29-1 to TRBJ2-3, with 8 nucleotides matching TRBD2. V lost 0 bases to trimming and J lost 1 base; unmatched junction nucleotides: 3. The germline V gene has CDR1 SQVTM and CDR2 ANQGSEA. This CDR3 comprises 15 residues. The CDR3: CSVEDGLAGTDTQYF. In DNA form, the CDR3 reads TGCAGCGTTGAAGATGGACTAGCCGGCACAGATACGCAGTATTTT.

The chain is built from TRBV6-2 or TRBV6-3 and TRBJ2-1; unclear D gene. The CDR3 is 14 amino acids. Germline CDR1 reads MNHEY; CDR2 reads SVGEGT. Trimming pared 7 bases from V and 2 bases from J, leaving 12 bases between. The CDR3 DNA is TGTGCCAGCATACTTGGCGGAACCTACAATGAGCAGTTCTTC. Protein sequence: CASILGGTYNEQFF.

The chain carries TRBV20-1 and TRBJ2-3; unclear D gene. V lost 5 bases, J lost 6 bases, and 18 bases lay in between. Germline-derived CDR1 and CDR2 are DFQATT and SNEGSKA (reference sequence). The CDR3 has 14 amino acids. The CDR3 region has the DNA TGCAGTGCTGCCAGCCCTCTTCTACCGGATACGCAGTATTTT. Translating it yields CSAASPLLPDTQYF.

V and J are TRBV15 and TRBJ2-2, with D possibly being TRBD1 (6 bases). Germline CDR1 reads LNHNV; CDR2 reads YYDKDF (reference sequence). V lost 2 bases, J lost 0 bases, and 10 bases lay in between. There are 16 residues in the CDR3. This CDR3 reads CATSRSRQANTGELFF. The CDR3 DNA reads TGTGCCACCAGCAGATCCCGACAGGCGAACACCGGGGAGCTGTTTTTT.

The gene calls are TRBV9 and TRBJ1-6; D not certain. There are 15 residues in the CDR3. The germline CDR1 and CDR2 sequences are SGDLS and YYNGEE. Trimming removed 4 bases at V and 10 bases at J, with 18 bases between. The CDR3 loop reads CASSPSGDPPSPLHF. For the CDR3, the DNA is TGTGCCAGCAGCCCTAGCGGGGATCCGCCCTCACCCCTCCACTTT.

The rearrangement uses TRBV12-3 or TRBV12-4 and TRBJ1-2, with 10 bases aligning to TRBD1. The ends lost 5 bases at V and 7 bases at J; junction bases unmatched: 7. This CDR3 region has 14 residues. The CDR3 bases are TGTGCCAGCAGTACCCTTGGGACAGGGGCTGGCTACACCTTC. Residues: CASSTLGTGAGYTF.

The V call is TRBV27, the J call TRBJ2-7; a weak D match, TRBD1 (6 bases). Deletions cut 3 bases from V and 2 bases from J, with 11 bases between. CDR1 and CDR2 from the germline V gene are MNHEY and SMNVEV (reference sequence). The CDR3 sequence is 14 residues long. The CDR3 nucleotides are TGTGCCAGCAGTTTGGACAGCTCTACCTACGAGCAGTACGTC. This gives the protein CASSLDSSTYEQYV.

There are a few counts of this clonotype. The CDR3 bases are TGTGCCAGCAGTTTTCAAGGGGGCTCGTGGACCCAGTACTTC. It codes for CASSFQGGSWTQYF. The rearrangement links TRBV28 to TRBJ2-5, with 7 bases lining up with TRBD1. The germline V gene has CDR1 MDHEN and CDR2 SYDVKM. Trimming took 3 bases from V and 7 from J; bases not matched to a gene: 8. The CDR3 is made up of 14 amino acids.

This clonotype was counted only a few times. The chain combines TRBV6-2 or TRBV6-3 with TRBJ1-1, with D hard to call. The germline V gene encodes CDR1 MNHEY and CDR2 SVGEGT. CDR3 length equals 14 residues. V was cut by 8 bases and J by 5 bases, with 18 bases left in between. The CDR3 coding sequence is TGTGCCAGCGTTCGACTCACCCAGTTTACTGAAGCTTTCTTT. Its protein is CASVRLTQFTEAFF.

The J gene is TRBJ2-4, the V gene TRBV12-3 or TRBV12-4; 10 nucleotides agree with TRBD2. V dropped 3 bases and J dropped 0; count of bases not matched to a gene: 14. The CDR3 loop spans 20 amino acids. The CDR3 bases are TGTGCCAGCAGTTTGTCCTCAAAAGCGGGAGGGCTACTAGCCAAAAACATTCAGTACTTC. It encodes CASSLSSKAGGLLAKNIQYF.

This clonotype was picked up a small number of times. This chain connects TRBV29-1 to TRBJ2-1; 8 nucleotides align to TRBD1. This CDR3 is 14 amino acids long. Germline V gives CDR1 SQVTM, CDR2 ANQGSEA. The chain's CDR3 is CPGSSDRAYNEQFF. The CDR3 nucleotides read TGCCCTGGCAGTTCGGACAGGGCTTACAATGAGCAGTTCTTC.